This is a list of T cell receptor beta chains from one sample in a study of identical twins. A single record per CDR3 protein comes from TCRdb applying MiXCR to the 5' RACE reads. Of 650,000 to 750,000 distinct CDR3 sequences in the sample, over 20% are singletons; the top ten hold over 4%. These same records also appear under a second study, on T cells expressing NK-cell markers.

The sample was PBMCs. The receptors originated from a woman younger than 30 in good health. Both conserved end residues are part of each CDR3. The order of the fields is J gene, clone size, D gene, V gene, CDR3 protein, CDR3 DNA. The D gene is left open where the match is weak. Clone size is given for some rows only: seen once, a few or many times, or a class if the clone is expanded.

J gene: TRBJ2-5; clone size: few; D gene: -; V gene: TRBV4-3; CDR3 protein: CATSGDGETQYF; CDR3 DNA: TGCGCCACCTCAGGGGACGGCGAGACCCAGTACTTC
J gene: TRBJ1-2; clone size: few; D gene: -; V gene: TRBV6-5; CDR3 protein: CASSYSIGNGYTF; CDR3 DNA: TGTGCCAGCAGTTACTCGATTGGTAATGGCTACACCTTC
J gene: TRBJ2-7; clone size: -; D gene: -; V gene: TRBV7-8; CDR3 protein: CASRPGTPAYEQYF; CDR3 DNA: TGTGCCAGCAGACCAGGGACTCCCGCCTACGAGCAGTACTTC
J gene: TRBJ2-1; clone size: -; D gene: -; V gene: TRBV29-1; CDR3 protein: CSVEGDLSSYNEQFF; CDR3 DNA: TGCAGCGTTGAAGGGGACTTGAGCTCCTACAATGAGCAGTTCTTC
J gene: TRBJ2-1; clone size: few; D gene: -; V gene: TRBV12-3/TRBV12-4; CDR3 protein: CASVPRSKVLGYNEQFF; CDR3 DNA: TGTGCCAGCGTACCCCGCAGTAAGGTACTAGGCTACAATGAGCAGTTCTTC
J gene: TRBJ2-7; clone size: few; D gene: TRBD2; V gene: TRBV5-1; CDR3 protein: CASSLPSGSHEQYF; CDR3 DNA: TGCGCCAGCAGCTTGCCTAGCGGGTCTCACGAGCAGTACTTC
J gene: TRBJ2-5; clone size: few; D gene: TRBD1; V gene: TRBV12-3/TRBV12-4; CDR3 protein: CASSSGTGTTQYF; CDR3 DNA: TGTGCCAGCAGTTCCGGGACAGGAACGACCCAGTACTTC
J gene: TRBJ2-1; clone size: many; D gene: TRBD2; V gene: TRBV20-1; CDR3 protein: CSARIVGSGALGEQFF; CDR3 DNA: TGCAGTGCTAGAATAGTCGGTAGCGGGGCACTGGGTGAGCAGTTCTTC
J gene: TRBJ2-7; clone size: few; D gene: -; V gene: TRBV12-3/TRBV12-4; CDR3 protein: CASSYLKTQGEQYF; CDR3 DNA: TGTGCCAGCAGTTATCTCAAGACACAGGGCGAGCAGTACTTC
J gene: TRBJ2-3; clone size: many; D gene: -; V gene: TRBV29-1; CDR3 protein: CSVDGRLDTQYF; CDR3 DNA: TGCAGCGTTGATGGCAGGCTTGATACGCAGTATTTT
J gene: TRBJ2-5; clone size: few; D gene: TRBD2; V gene: TRBV12-3/TRBV12-4; CDR3 protein: CASSLRLTSGGETQYF; CDR3 DNA: TGTGCCAGCAGTTTACGCCTGACTAGCGGGGGCGAGACCCAGTACTTC
J gene: TRBJ2-7; clone size: few; D gene: TRBD1; V gene: TRBV20-1; CDR3 protein: CSVRGQGAVEQYF; CDR3 DNA: TGCAGTGTTCGGGGACAGGGGGCGGTCGAGCAGTACTTC
J gene: TRBJ2-7; clone size: -; D gene: TRBD2; V gene: TRBV7-6; CDR3 protein: CASILEPATSGRYEQYF; CDR3 DNA: TGTGCCAGCATCTTAGAGCCAGCGACTAGCGGGAGATACGAGCAGTACTTC
J gene: TRBJ2-5; clone size: few; D gene: -; V gene: TRBV9; CDR3 protein: CASSGTGTETETQYF; CDR3 DNA: TGTGCCAGCAGCGGGACCGGGACGGAAACAGAGACCCAGTACTTC
J gene: TRBJ1-5; clone size: few; D gene: -; V gene: TRBV6-5; CDR3 protein: CASRDSGTPSNQPQHF; CDR3 DNA: TGTGCCAGCAGGGACTCCGGGACACCGAGCAATCAGCCCCAGCATTTT
J gene: TRBJ2-3; clone size: -; D gene: -; V gene: TRBV11-2; CDR3 protein: CASGGSPTDTQYF; CDR3 DNA: TGTGCCAGCGGTGGCTCTCCCACAGATACGCAGTATTTT
J gene: TRBJ2-5; clone size: -; D gene: TRBD1; V gene: TRBV10-3; CDR3 protein: CAISVDREETQYF; CDR3 DNA: TGTGCCATCAGTGTCGACAGGGAAGAGACCCAGTACTTC
J gene: TRBJ1-1; clone size: few; D gene: -; V gene: TRBV27; CDR3 protein: CASSDLTVNTEAFF; CDR3 DNA: TGTGCCAGCAGTGACCTGACAGTGAACACTGAAGCTTTCTTT
J gene: TRBJ2-3; clone size: -; D gene: -; V gene: TRBV4-3; CDR3 protein: CASSQDRRGSTDTQYF; CDR3 DNA: TGCGCCAGCAGCCAAGATAGGAGGGGCAGCACAGATACGCAGTATTTT
J gene: TRBJ2-1; clone size: many; D gene: -; V gene: TRBV6-1; CDR3 protein: CATTGDSYNEQFF; CDR3 DNA: TGTGCAACCACCGGGGACTCTTACAATGAGCAGTTCTTC
J gene: TRBJ1-2; clone size: -; D gene: -; V gene: TRBV20-1; CDR3 protein: CSAGQMVENYGYTF; CDR3 DNA: TGCAGTGCTGGGCAGATGGTAGAGAACTATGGCTACACCTTC
J gene: TRBJ2-7; clone size: -; D gene: -; V gene: TRBV25-1; CDR3 protein: CASSEPREYEQYF; CDR3 DNA: TGTGCCAGCAGTGAACCGAGAGAGTACGAGCAGTACTTC
J gene: TRBJ2-5; clone size: -; D gene: -; V gene: TRBV7-6; CDR3 protein: CASSPQTGGGTQYF; CDR3 DNA: TGTGCCAGCAGCCCTCAGACAGGAGGGGGGACCCAGTACTTC
J gene: TRBJ2-7; clone size: -; D gene: -; V gene: TRBV5-1; CDR3 protein: CASSLDLFEQYF; CDR3 DNA: TGCGCCAGCAGCTTGGATCTCTTTGAGCAGTACTTC
J gene: TRBJ2-7; clone size: many; D gene: -; V gene: TRBV7-9; CDR3 protein: CASSFDYEQYF; CDR3 DNA: TGTGCCAGCAGCTTCGACTACGAGCAGTACTTC
J gene: TRBJ1-5; clone size: many; D gene: -; V gene: TRBV7-8; CDR3 protein: CASSQIGGGGFNQPQHF; CDR3 DNA: TGTGCCAGCAGCCAGATCGGTGGTGGCGGATTCAATCAGCCCCAGCATTTT
J gene: TRBJ2-1; clone size: few; D gene: -; V gene: TRBV6-5; CDR3 protein: CASSSVWEPTPGEQFF; CDR3 DNA: TGTGCCAGCAGTTCAGTGTGGGAGCCCACCCCCGGTGAGCAGTTCTTC
J gene: TRBJ2-7; clone size: -; D gene: -; V gene: TRBV4-3; CDR3 protein: CASSQVLGTYEQYF; CDR3 DNA: TGCGCCAGCAGCCAAGTACTGGGAACCTACGAGCAGTACTTC
J gene: TRBJ2-2; clone size: -; D gene: TRBD2; V gene: TRBV7-6; CDR3 protein: CASSLVFGGRQSTGELFF; CDR3 DNA: TGTGCCAGCAGCTTAGTCTTTGGCGGGAGGCAGAGCACCGGGGAGCTGTTTTTT
J gene: TRBJ1-1; clone size: many; D gene: TRBD1; V gene: TRBV15; CDR3 protein: CATSREYTGVQQAFF; CDR3 DNA: TGTGCCACCAGCAGAGAATATACAGGGGTACAGCAAGCTTTCTTT
J gene: TRBJ2-7; clone size: few; D gene: -; V gene: TRBV27; CDR3 protein: CASSLRTPNYEQYF; CDR3 DNA: TGTGCCAGCAGTCTGAGGACACCAAACTACGAGCAGTACTTC
J gene: TRBJ2-3; clone size: -; D gene: TRBD2; V gene: TRBV4-3; CDR3 protein: CASSQRISGGKGTDTQYF; CDR3 DNA: TGCGCCAGCAGCCAAAGGATTAGCGGGGGCAAGGGCACAGATACGCAGTATTTT
J gene: TRBJ2-1; clone size: -; D gene: -; V gene: TRBV12-3/TRBV12-4; CDR3 protein: CASRINLGNEQFF; CDR3 DNA: TGTGCCAGCAGAATAAATCTTGGCAATGAGCAGTTCTTC
J gene: TRBJ1-5; clone size: many; D gene: -; V gene: TRBV7-9; CDR3 protein: CASSLGAGYNQPQHF; CDR3 DNA: TGTGCCAGCAGCTTAGGCGCGGGATATAATCAGCCCCAGCATTTT
J gene: TRBJ2-1; clone size: few; D gene: -; V gene: TRBV20-1; CDR3 protein: CSASRVPRGNEQFF; CDR3 DNA: TGCAGTGCTAGCCGGGTCCCGAGGGGGAATGAGCAGTTCTTC
J gene: TRBJ2-3; clone size: few; D gene: TRBD2; V gene: TRBV12-3/TRBV12-4; CDR3 protein: CASTLAGPTDTQYF; CDR3 DNA: TGTGCCAGCACCTTAGCGGGCCCCACAGATACGCAGTATTTT
J gene: TRBJ1-4; clone size: -; D gene: -; V gene: TRBV4-3; CDR3 protein: CASSQGGEKLFF; CDR3 DNA: TGTGCCAGCAGCCAAGGGGGTGAAAAACTGTTTTTT
J gene: TRBJ1-2; clone size: few; D gene: -; V gene: TRBV5-1; CDR3 protein: CASSLARGLYGYTF; CDR3 DNA: TGCGCCAGCAGCTTGGCCAGGGGACTATATGGCTACACCTTC
J gene: TRBJ2-6; clone size: -; D gene: TRBD1; V gene: TRBV7-9; CDR3 protein: CASSPATGAGANVLTF; CDR3 DNA: TGTGCCAGCAGCCCGGCTACAGGGGCTGGGGCCAACGTCCTGACTTTC
J gene: TRBJ1-2; clone size: -; D gene: TRBD1; V gene: TRBV9; CDR3 protein: CASSVEPGQTYGYTF; CDR3 DNA: TGTGCCAGCAGCGTGGAGCCGGGACAGACCTATGGCTACACCTTC
J gene: TRBJ2-7; clone size: few; D gene: TRBD2; V gene: TRBV6-6; CDR3 protein: CASSPGTSRYF; CDR3 DNA: TGTGCCAGCAGTCCCGGGACTAGTCGGTACTTC
J gene: TRBJ2-3; clone size: few; D gene: -; V gene: TRBV2; CDR3 protein: CASTTTRNTDTQYF; CDR3 DNA: TGTGCCAGCACCACGACTAGAAACACAGATACGCAGTATTTT
J gene: TRBJ1-2; clone size: -; D gene: -; V gene: TRBV10-3; CDR3 protein: CAISQGANYGYTF; CDR3 DNA: TGTGCCATTAGTCAGGGCGCAAACTATGGCTACACCTTC
J gene: TRBJ1-2; clone size: few; D gene: -; V gene: TRBV7-6; CDR3 protein: CASSLSAGHHYGYTF; CDR3 DNA: TGTGCCAGCAGCTTATCTGCGGGACATCACTATGGCTACACCTTC
J gene: TRBJ2-2; clone size: few; D gene: TRBD2; V gene: TRBV20-1; CDR3 protein: CSARVGLAESYGELFF; CDR3 DNA: TGCAGTGCTAGAGTGGGACTAGCGGAGTCGTACGGGGAGCTGTTTTTT
J gene: TRBJ1-4; clone size: -; D gene: -; V gene: TRBV20-1; CDR3 protein: CSASKIRIKTNEKLFF; CDR3 DNA: TGCAGTGCTAGTAAGATCAGAATAAAAACTAATGAAAAACTGTTTTTT
J gene: TRBJ2-1; clone size: few; D gene: TRBD2; V gene: TRBV20-1; CDR3 protein: CSARDGRHDNEQFF; CDR3 DNA: TGCAGTGCTAGAGACGGGAGGCATGACAATGAGCAGTTCTTC
J gene: TRBJ2-1; clone size: -; D gene: -; V gene: TRBV21-1; CDR3 protein: CAFQAGLITEQFF; CDR3 DNA: TGTGCCTTCCAAGCGGGTCTCATTACTGAGCAGTTCTTC